A single sample gave rise to the 5 T cell receptor beta chains below, sequenced in a study of blood T cell repertoires in COVID-19. Measured with immunoSEQ multiplex PCR; TCRdb has only the in-frame clones, and not every one. The sample gives about 240,000 clones, around 83% of which show up once; over 8% is in the top ten. The sample was peripheral blood. These receptor sequences come from a woman of 80 years or more with acute or convalescent COVID-19.

The CDR3: CASPTGKAAFF. In nucleotides, the CDR3 is TGTGCCAGCCCAACAGGGAAGGCGGCTTTCTTT. The chain is built from TRBV21-1 and TRBJ1-1; the DNA was not compared with TRBD1, the D call given in the table. TRBV21-1 is reported as a pseudogene. The CDR3 spans 11 residues.

The genes are TRBV3-1 (or the pseudogene TRBV3-2) and TRBJ2-6; 7 bases align to TRBD1. V was clipped by 4 bases and J by 0 bases; unmatched bases: 6. The CDR3 runs 17 residues. Germline V gene data show CDR1 as LGHDT and CDR2 as YNNKEL (reference sequence). The CDR3 sequence: CASSRKQGISGANVLTF. Here the CDR3 DNA reads TGTGCCAGCAGCCGGAAACAGGGGATCTCTGGGGCCAACGTCCTGACTTTC.

On this clone itself: Other nucleotide sequences in the sample specify the same CDR3. The chain carries TRBV12-3 or TRBV12-4 and TRBJ1-5; perhaps TRBD1 as D (5 bases). V was clipped by 2 bases and J by 5 bases, with 7 bases between them. The CDR3 is made up of 13 amino acids. The DNA for the CDR3 is TGTGCCAGCAGTTTAAAAGGGGATCAGCCCCAGCATTTT. Amino acids: CASSLKGDQPQHF.

J is TRBJ2-5 and V is TRBV5-6; 11 nucleotides agree with TRBD2. J was trimmed by 5 bases and V by 6 bases; bases with no gene match: 12. Germline lookup yields CDR1 SGHDT and CDR2 YYEEEE. The CDR3 runs 16 residues. The CDR3 here is CASTRGLLAGGETQYF. The DNA for the CDR3 is TGTGCCAGCACCCGCGGCCTTTTAGCGGGGGGGGAGACCCAGTACTTC.

The rearrangement links TRBV9 to TRBJ1-2, with 8 bases matching TRBD1. CDR3 length equals 15 residues. Looked up from germline, CDR1 is SGDLS and CDR2 is YYNGEE. Germline trimming cut 4 bases from V and 4 bases from J; bases unmatched to any gene: 9. The DNA for the CDR3 is TGTGCCAGCAGCTCCTATGGGGACAGGACCTATGGCTACACCTTC. This translates into CASSSYGDRTYGYTF.